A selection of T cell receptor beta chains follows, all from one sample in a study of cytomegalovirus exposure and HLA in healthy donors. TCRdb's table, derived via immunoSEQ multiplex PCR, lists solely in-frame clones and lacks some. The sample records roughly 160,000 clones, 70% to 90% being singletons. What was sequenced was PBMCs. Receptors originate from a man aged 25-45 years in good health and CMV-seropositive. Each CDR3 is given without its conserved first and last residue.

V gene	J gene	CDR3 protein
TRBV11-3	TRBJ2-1	ASSPRLAGAQEQF
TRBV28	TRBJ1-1	ASSLFWGYTEAF
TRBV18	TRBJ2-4	ASSPIVSDGNIQY
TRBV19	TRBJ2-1	ASSITSGAGGEQF
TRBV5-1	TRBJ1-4	ASSVDSTNEKLF
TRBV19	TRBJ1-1	ASSITGGAEAF
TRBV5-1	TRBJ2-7	ASSMGQGNGYEQY
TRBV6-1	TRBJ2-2	ASSDGQNTGELF
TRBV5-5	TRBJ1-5	ASSSGQGDNQPQH
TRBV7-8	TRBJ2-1	ASSGGQGAGGNEQF
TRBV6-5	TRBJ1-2	ASRGSGSGGYT
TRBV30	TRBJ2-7	AWTPGAGGYEQY
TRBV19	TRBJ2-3	ASSPPSGTDTQY
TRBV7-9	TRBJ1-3	SSSLDGTAKGNTIY
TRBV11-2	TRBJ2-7	ASSTLSSGSYEQY
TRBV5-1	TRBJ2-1	ASSALGASYNEQF
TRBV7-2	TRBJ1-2	ASSLAPSGYGYT
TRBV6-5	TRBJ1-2	ASSYSGTGDSYGYT
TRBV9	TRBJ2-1	ASSVLAVGGNEQF
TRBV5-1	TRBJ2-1	ASSLDGSYNEQF